The clone carrying this T cell receptor beta chain was detected ten times or more. Its cognate antigen is unknown. This specimen comes from a study of neurological immune-mediated disorders. Blood bank volunteers in Maryland, USA, served as healthy controls. General study results and limits: Expanded clones shared no CDR3 amino acid sequences across subjects, suggesting private repertoires in all groups. TCR clonal expansion peaked in HTLV-1-associated myelopathy patients and was lowest in multiple sclerosis patients.

The cDNA came from 5'RACE, which used 10-nucleotide random UMIs. TCRdb processed the 5' RACE reads anew with MiXCR; each CDR3 protein has one entry. This table holds about 16,000 distinct CDR3 sequences, less than 25% found once. Per germline, CDR1 DFQATT and CDR2 SNEGSKA (reference sequence). This CDR3 spans 12 amino acids. The V and J ends lost 6 bases and 2 bases respectively, with 11 bases between them. V is TRBV20-1 and J is TRBJ2-7; D is unclear. The sequenced sample was PBMCs. This clonotype was obtained from a man aged 50 or older in good health. CDR3 sequence reads: CSAEPAPYEQYF. Here the CDR3 DNA reads TGCAGTGCAGAGCCGGCGCCCTACGAGCAGTACTTC.